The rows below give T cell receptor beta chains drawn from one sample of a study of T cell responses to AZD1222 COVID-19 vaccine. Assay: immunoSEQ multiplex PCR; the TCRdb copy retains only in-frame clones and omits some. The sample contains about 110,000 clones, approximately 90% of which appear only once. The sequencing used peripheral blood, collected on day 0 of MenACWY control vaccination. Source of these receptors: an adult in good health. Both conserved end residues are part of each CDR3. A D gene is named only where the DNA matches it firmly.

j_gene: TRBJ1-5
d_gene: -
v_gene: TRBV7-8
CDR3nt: TGTGCCAGCAGCCTCTATGGCAGCAATCAGCCCCAGCATTTT
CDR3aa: CASSLYGSNQPQHF

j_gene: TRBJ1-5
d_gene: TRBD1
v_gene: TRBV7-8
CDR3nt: TGTGCCAGCAGCCACGGGACAGGGTTACCCCATCAGCCCCAGCATTTT
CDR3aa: CASSHGTGLPHQPQHF

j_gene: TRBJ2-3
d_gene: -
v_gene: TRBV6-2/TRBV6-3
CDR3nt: TGTGCCAGCAGTTATAATAAGGCGGATACGCAGTATTTT
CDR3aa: CASSYNKADTQYF

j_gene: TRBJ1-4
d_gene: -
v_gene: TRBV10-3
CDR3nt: TGTGCCATCAGCACAGGGACAACTAATGAAAAACTGTTTTTT
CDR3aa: CAISTGTTNEKLFF

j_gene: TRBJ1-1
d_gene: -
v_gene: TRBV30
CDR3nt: TGTGCCTGGAGTGTCCGGGCCTACATGTCTTCCGAAGCTTTCTTT
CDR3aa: CAWSVRAYMSSEAFF

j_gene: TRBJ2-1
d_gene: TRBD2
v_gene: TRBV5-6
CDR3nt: TGTGCCAGCATCGTAGGGACTAGCGGGGGCTATACCTACAATGAGCAGTTCTTC
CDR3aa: CASIVGTSGGYTYNEQFF

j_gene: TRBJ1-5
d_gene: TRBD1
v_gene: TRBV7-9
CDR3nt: TGTGCCAGCAGCCCGGGGACAGGTGGTATGAGGCAGCCCCAGCATTTT
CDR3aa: CASSPGTGGMRQPQHF

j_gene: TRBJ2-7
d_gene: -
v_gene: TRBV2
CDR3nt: TGTGCCAGCACCCCCGACAGATTATCCTACGAGCAGTACTTC
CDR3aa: CASTPDRLSYEQYF

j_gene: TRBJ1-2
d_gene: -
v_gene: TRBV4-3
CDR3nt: TGCGCCAGCAGCCAAGATCGGCCCGGGACCTATGGCTACACCTTC
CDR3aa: CASSQDRPGTYGYTF

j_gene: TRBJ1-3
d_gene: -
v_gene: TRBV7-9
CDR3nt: TGTGCCAGCAGCTTAGTGGTGCAGACAGGAGGAAACACCATATATTTT
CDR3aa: CASSLVVQTGGNTIYF

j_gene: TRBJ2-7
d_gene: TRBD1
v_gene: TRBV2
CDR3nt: TGTGCCAGCAGTGAACTCCAGGGGGCTGTTTACGAGCAGTACTTC
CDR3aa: CASSELQGAVYEQYF

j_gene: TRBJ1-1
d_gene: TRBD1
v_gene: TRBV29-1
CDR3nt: TGCAGCGTTGAAGACAGGACAGGGGGGGTAAAAGCTTTCTTT
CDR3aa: CSVEDRTGGVKAFF

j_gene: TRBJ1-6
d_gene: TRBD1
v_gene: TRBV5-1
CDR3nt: TGCGCCAGCAGCTTGGGTGACAGGGGCCGGTCCCCCTATAATTCACCCCTCCACTTT
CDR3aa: CASSLGDRGRSPYNSPLHF

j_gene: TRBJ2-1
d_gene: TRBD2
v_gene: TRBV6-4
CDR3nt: TGTGCCAGCAGTGACCCTTTTAGCGGGGGGGTGCAGTTCTTC
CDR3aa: CASSDPFSGGVQFF